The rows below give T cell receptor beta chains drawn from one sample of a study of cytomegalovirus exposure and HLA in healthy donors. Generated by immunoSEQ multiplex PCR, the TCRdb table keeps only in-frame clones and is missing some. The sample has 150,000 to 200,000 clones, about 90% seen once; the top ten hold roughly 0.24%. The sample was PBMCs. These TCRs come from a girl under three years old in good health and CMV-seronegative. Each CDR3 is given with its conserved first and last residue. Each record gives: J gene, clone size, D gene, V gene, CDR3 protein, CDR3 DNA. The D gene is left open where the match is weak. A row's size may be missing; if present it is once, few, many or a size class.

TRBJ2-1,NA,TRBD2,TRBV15,CATSGLAGYNEQFF,TGTGCCACCAGCGGTCTAGCGGGGTACAATGAGCAGTTCTTC
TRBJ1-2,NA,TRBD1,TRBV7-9,CASSTNSDRGYGYTF,TGTGCCAGCAGCACCAACTCCGACAGGGGCTATGGCTACACCTTC
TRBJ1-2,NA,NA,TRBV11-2,CASSPLKRDKVGNGYTF,TGTGCCAGCAGCCCTTTAAAACGGGACAAAGTCGGAAATGGCTACACCTTC
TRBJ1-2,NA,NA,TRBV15,CATSRLVDWNYGYTF,TGTGCCACCAGCAGACTAGTAGACTGGAACTATGGCTACACCTTC
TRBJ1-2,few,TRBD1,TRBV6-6,CASSPTGTATYGYTF,TGTGCCAGCAGTCCTACCGGGACAGCCACCTATGGCTACACCTTC
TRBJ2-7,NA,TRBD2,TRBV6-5,CASSYSTSGSYEQYF,TGTGCCAGCAGTTACTCTACTAGCGGCTCCTACGAGCAGTACTTC
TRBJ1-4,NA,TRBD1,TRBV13,CASSPWGTANEKLFF,TGTGCCAGCAGCCCGTGGGGGACAGCTAATGAAAAACTGTTTTTT
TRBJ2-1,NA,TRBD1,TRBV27,CASRSSGTGRLNEQFF,TGTGCCAGCAGGTCCTCCGGGACAGGGAGACTCAATGAGCAGTTCTTC
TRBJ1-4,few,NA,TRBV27,CASSTAQGGKLFF,TGTGCCAGCAGTACGGCCCAGGGAGGGAAACTGTTTTTT
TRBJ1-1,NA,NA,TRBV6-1,CASSGQNPRVTEAFF,TGTGCCAGCAGCGGACAAAACCCAAGGGTCACTGAAGCTTTCTTT
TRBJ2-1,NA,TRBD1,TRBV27,CASSLDRAIESYNEQFF,TGTGCCAGCAGTTTAGACAGGGCAATCGAATCATACAATGAGCAGTTCTTC
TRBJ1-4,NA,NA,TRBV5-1,CASSFLGSLNEKLFF,TGCGCCAGCAGCTTTTTGGGCAGCCTTAATGAAAAACTGTTTTTT
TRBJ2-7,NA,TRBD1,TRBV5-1,CASSRDRHYEQYF,TGCGCCAGCAGCCGGGACAGACACTACGAGCAGTACTTC
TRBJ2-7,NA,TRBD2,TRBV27,CASSSQREGLYEQYF,TGTGCCAGCAGCTCTCAGCGGGAGGGTCTCTACGAGCAGTACTTC
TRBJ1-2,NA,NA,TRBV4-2,CASSQGNTASYGYTF,TGTGCCAGCAGCCAAGGAAACACAGCCTCCTATGGCTACACCTTC
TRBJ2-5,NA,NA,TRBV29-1,CSAKTGLIRIQETQYF,TGCAGCGCTAAAACCGGTTTAATAAGAATACAAGAGACCCAGTACTTC
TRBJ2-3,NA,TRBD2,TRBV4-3,CASSQEGSGSYSDTQYF,TGCGCCAGCAGCCAAGAGGGTAGCGGGAGCTATTCAGATACGCAGTATTTT
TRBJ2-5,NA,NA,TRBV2,CASITTGREETQYF,TGTGCCAGCATTACTACAGGACGAGAAGAGACCCAGTACTTC
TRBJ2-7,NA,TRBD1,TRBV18,CASSPGGQGEQYF,TGTGCCAGCTCACCCGGGGGACAGGGCGAGCAGTACTTC
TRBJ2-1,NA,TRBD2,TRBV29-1,CSVEGLAGGLRSYNEQFF,TGCAGCGTTGAAGGGCTAGCGGGAGGTTTGCGTTCCTACAATGAGCAGTTCTTC
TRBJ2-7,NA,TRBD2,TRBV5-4,CASRLAGGSYEQYF,TGTGCCAGCAGACTAGCGGGGGGCTCCTACGAGCAGTACTTC
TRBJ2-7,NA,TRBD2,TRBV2,CASRGAGTSGFEQYF,TGTGCCAGCAGGGGGGCCGGGACTAGCGGGTTTGAGCAGTACTTC
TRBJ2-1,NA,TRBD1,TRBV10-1,CASSDQRQGHYNEQFF,TGCGCCAGCAGTGACCAAAGACAGGGACACTACAATGAGCAGTTCTTC
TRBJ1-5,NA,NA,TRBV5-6,CASSSWTVARPQHF,TGTGCCAGCAGCTCGTGGACTGTCGCCCGGCCCCAGCATTTT
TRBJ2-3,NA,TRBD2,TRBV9,CASSAHSTSGGRTSTDTQYF,TGTGCCAGCAGCGCCCATTCGACTAGCGGGGGGAGAACTAGCACAGATACGCAGTATTTT
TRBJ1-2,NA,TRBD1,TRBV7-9,CASSPKPRQGMNYGYTF,TGTGCCAGCAGCCCCAAACCCCGACAGGGGATGAACTATGGCTACACCTTC
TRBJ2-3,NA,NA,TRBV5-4,CASSLRRDSDTQYF,TGTGCCAGCAGCTTGAGGCGGGATTCAGATACGCAGTATTTT
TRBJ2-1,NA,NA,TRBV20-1,CSVGGSYEQFF,TGCAGTGTCGGAGGCTCCTATGAGCAGTTCTTC
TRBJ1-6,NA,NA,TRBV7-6,CASSRRSGEDNSPLHF,TGTGCCAGCAGCAGGCGGTCAGGGGAAGATAATTCACCCCTCCACTTT
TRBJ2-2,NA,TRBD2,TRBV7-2,CASESHSGANTGELFF,TGTGCCAGCGAATCCCATAGCGGGGCGAACACCGGGGAGCTGTTTTTT
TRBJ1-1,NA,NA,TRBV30,CAWASGRGTEAFF,TGTGCCTGGGCCTCCGGCCGGGGCACTGAAGCTTTCTTT
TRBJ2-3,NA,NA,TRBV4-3,CASSQGFGTDTQYF,TGCGCCAGCAGCCAAGGTTTCGGCACAGATACGCAGTATTTT
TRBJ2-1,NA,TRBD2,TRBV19,CASSIVGLAGNSYNEQFF,TGTGCCAGTAGTATAGTTGGGCTAGCGGGAAACTCCTACAATGAGCAGTTCTTC
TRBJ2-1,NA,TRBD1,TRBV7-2,CASSLSGTGNYDEQFF,TGTGCCAGCAGCTTATCTGGGACAGGGAATTACGATGAGCAGTTCTTC
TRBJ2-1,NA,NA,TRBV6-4,CASSDSERLEQFF,TGTGCCAGCAGTGACTCGGAGCGGCTTGAGCAGTTCTTC
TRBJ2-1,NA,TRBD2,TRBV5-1,CASSLGLADYNEQFF,TGCGCCAGCAGCTTGGGACTAGCGGATTACAATGAGCAGTTCTTC
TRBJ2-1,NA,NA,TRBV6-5,CASSYSSGEAHNEQFF,TGTGCCAGCAGTTACTCGTCGGGGGAGGCCCACAATGAGCAGTTCTTC
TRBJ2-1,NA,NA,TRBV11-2,CASSTFDWPNEQFF,TGTGCCAGCAGCACCTTCGACTGGCCCAATGAGCAGTTCTTC
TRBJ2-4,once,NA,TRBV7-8,CASDIDRQAKNIQYF,TGTGCCAGCGATATTGACAGACAGGCCAAAAACATTCAGTACTTC
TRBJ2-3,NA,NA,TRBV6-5,CASSSSTDTQYF,TGTGCCAGCAGTTCTAGCACAGATACGCAGTATTTT
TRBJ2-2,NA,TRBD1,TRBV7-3,CASSLQGANTGELFF,TGTGCCAGCAGCCTACAGGGGGCGAACACCGGGGAGCTGTTTTTT
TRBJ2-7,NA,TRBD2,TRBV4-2,CASSQSPTAASGSRRQYF,TGTGCCAGCAGCCAATCACCGACGGCTGCTAGCGGGAGTCGGCGGCAGTACTTC
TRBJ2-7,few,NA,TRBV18,CASSPTGTTYEQYF,TGTGCCAGCTCACCTACCGGGACAACCTACGAGCAGTACTTC
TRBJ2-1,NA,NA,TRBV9,CASSTTDGAYNEQFF,TGTGCCAGCAGCACAACGGATGGAGCCTACAATGAGCAGTTCTTC
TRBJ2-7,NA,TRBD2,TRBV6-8,CASSYSLAGEETYEQYF,TGTGCCAGCAGTTACAGCCTAGCGGGGGAAGAAACCTACGAGCAGTACTTC
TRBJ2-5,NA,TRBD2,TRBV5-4,CASSAGHGGADQETQYF,TGTGCCAGCAGCGCCGGACACGGGGGGGCGGACCAAGAGACCCAGTACTTC
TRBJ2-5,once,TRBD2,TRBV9,CASSPGGAHQETQYF,TGTGCCAGCAGCCCCGGGGGGGCCCACCAAGAGACCCAGTACTTC
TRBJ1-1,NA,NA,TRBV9,CAGSPRGENTEAFF,TGTGCCGGCAGCCCCCGGGGGGAGAACACTGAAGCTTTCTTT